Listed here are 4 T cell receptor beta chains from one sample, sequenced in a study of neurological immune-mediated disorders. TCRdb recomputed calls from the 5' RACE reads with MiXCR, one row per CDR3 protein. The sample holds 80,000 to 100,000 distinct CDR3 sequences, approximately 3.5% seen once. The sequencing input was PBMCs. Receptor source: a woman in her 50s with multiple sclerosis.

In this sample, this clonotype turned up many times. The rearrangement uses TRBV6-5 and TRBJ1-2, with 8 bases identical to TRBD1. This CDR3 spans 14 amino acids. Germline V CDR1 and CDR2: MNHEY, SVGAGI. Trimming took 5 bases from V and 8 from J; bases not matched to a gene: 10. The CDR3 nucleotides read TGTGCCAGCAGTACCCCGGACAGGGTGCAGGGCTACACCTTC. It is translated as CASSTPDRVQGYTF.

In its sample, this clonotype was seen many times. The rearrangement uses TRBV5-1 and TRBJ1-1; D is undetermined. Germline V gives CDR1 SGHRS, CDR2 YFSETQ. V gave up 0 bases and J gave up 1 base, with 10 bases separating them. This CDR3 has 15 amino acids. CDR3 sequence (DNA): TGCGCCAGCAGCTTGGGCCCGCTGGGGAACACTGAAGCTTTCTTT. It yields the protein CASSLGPLGNTEAFF. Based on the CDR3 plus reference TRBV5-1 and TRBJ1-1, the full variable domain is KAGVTQTPRYLIKTRGQQVTLSCSPISGHRSVSWYQQTPGQGLQFLFEYFSETQRNKGNFPGRFSGRQFSNSRSEMNVSTLELGDSALYLCASSLGPLGNTEAFFGQGTRLTVV.

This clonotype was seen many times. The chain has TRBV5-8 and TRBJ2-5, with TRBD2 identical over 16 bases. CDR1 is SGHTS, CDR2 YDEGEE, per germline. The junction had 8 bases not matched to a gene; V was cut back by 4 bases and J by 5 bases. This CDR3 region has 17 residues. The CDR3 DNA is TGTGCCAGCAGCCCGGGGACTAGCGGGGGGGCTAAGGAGACCCAGTACTTC. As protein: CASSPGTSGGAKETQYF.

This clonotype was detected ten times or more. This CDR3 is CSAAGASYEQYF. As DNA, the CDR3 is TGCAGCGCGGCGGGGGCATCCTACGAGCAGTACTTC. The chain has TRBV20-1 and TRBJ2-7, with a possible D match to TRBD2 (7 bases). Germline loops: CDR1 DFQATT, CDR2 SNEGSKA (reference sequence). CDR3 length: 12 amino acids.